The clone carrying this T cell receptor (beta chain) was counted ten times or more. The TCRbeta library was prepared with unique molecular identifiers. Each CDR3 protein is one row after TCRdb ran MiXCR on the PCR reads. The sample carries around 64,000 distinct CDR3 sequences, under 13% recorded once. The data originate from a study of T-cell reconstitution after alpha-beta-depleted transplantation in children. The CDR3 runs 15 residues. The V gene end was trimmed by 0 bases and the J gene end by 3 bases; junction bases not matched to a gene: 1. Germline CDR1 is SGHRS and CDR2 is YFSETQ. The sample here was PBMCs, taken before TCRalphabeta/CD19-depleted stem cell transplant. The chain uses TRBV5-1 and TRBJ1-2; 11 bases match TRBD1. The clonotype was recovered from a boy aged 10-17 years with acute myeloid leukemia, due to receive a stem cell transplant. The chain's CDR3 is CASSLEGQGDYGYTF. In nucleotides, the CDR3 is TGCGCCAGCAGCTTGGAGGGACAGGGGGACTATGGCTACACCTTC. Supplemented by reference TRBV5-1 and TRBJ1-2, the full variable domain reads KAGVTQTPRYLIKTRGQQVTLSCSPISGHRSVSWYQQTPGQGLQFLFEYFSETQRNKGNFPGRFSGRQFSNSRSEMNVSTLELGDSALYLCASSLEGQGDYGYTFGSGTRLTVV.